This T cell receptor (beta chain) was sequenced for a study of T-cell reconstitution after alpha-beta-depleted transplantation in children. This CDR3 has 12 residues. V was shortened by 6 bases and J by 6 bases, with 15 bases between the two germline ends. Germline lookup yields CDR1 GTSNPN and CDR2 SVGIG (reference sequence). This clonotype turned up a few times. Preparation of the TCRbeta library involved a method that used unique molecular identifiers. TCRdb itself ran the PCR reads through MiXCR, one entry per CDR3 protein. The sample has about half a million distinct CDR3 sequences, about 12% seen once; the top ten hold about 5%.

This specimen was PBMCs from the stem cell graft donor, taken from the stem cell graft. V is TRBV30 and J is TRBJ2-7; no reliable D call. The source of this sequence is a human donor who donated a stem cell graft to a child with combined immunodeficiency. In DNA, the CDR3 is TGTGCCTGCAGGTGGTCCACCGGCGAGCAGTACTTC. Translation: CACRWSTGEQYF.